This TCR beta chain was identified in a study of radiotherapy plus CTLA-4 blockade in lung cancer. Study-level information: Objective responses arose in approximately 17% of patients, and under 40% experienced disease control. Study-wide findings and caveats: TCR clones of tumor origin grew in blood after radiotherapy plus ipilimumab. The authors reported that early blood T cell clone dynamics, with interferon-beta, best predicted response.

Concerning this clone: What it recognizes is unknown.

Sequencing used immunoSEQ multiplex PCR; TCRdb keeps in-frame clones, though not all of them. The data contain roughly 110,000 clones, over 65% of them seen just once; the ten biggest clones take up roughly 3.1%. The study treated chemo-refractory metastatic non-small-cell lung cancer patients with focal radiation plus ipilimumab CTLA-4 blockade. This specimen consisted of peripheral blood, obtained from a patient treated with radiotherapy plus ipilimumab. This clonotype was sampled from a human donor with non-small cell lung cancer that progressed on radiotherapy plus ipilimumab. Some clones in this sample may be carry-over from other donors' samples.

The CDR3 protein is CASFSRGETQYF. The DNA of the CDR3 is TGTGCCAGCTTTTCTAGGGGAGAGACCCAGTACTTC. The chain is built from TRBV2 and TRBJ2-5; D may be TRBD1 (5 bases). Trimming pared 8 bases from V and 4 bases from J, leaving 11 bases between. In germline, CDR1 is SNHLY, CDR2 FYNNEI. The CDR3 has 12 amino acids.